This record looks at one TCR beta chain sequence and its context. Antigen: not known. At one of its ends the junction is not consistent with the germline gene, which may arise from a read error. This entry is derived from a study of identical twins. Each CDR3 protein is one row after TCRdb ran MiXCR on the 5' RACE reads. Here the sample spans 1,800,000 or so distinct CDR3 sequences, 25% to 35% being singletons. Study observations and caveats: The more abundant beta clonotypes in cord blood had fewer insertions, and memory repertoires did not show this. Cross-sectional statistical analysis, not tracking of the same donors, underpinned the conclusions. Excess sharing between twins was weaker in beta out-of-frame sequences.

The CDR3 contains 18 residues. Sample: cord blood. The clonotype originates from a newborn girl in good health. The V call is TRBV12-3 or TRBV12-4, the J call TRBJ2-6, with unresolved D. The CDR3 is CASSLAPRFLSGANVLTF. The CDR3 DNA is TGTGCCAGCAGCTTAGCCCCTCGATTTCTCTCTGGGGCCAACGTCCTGACTTTC.